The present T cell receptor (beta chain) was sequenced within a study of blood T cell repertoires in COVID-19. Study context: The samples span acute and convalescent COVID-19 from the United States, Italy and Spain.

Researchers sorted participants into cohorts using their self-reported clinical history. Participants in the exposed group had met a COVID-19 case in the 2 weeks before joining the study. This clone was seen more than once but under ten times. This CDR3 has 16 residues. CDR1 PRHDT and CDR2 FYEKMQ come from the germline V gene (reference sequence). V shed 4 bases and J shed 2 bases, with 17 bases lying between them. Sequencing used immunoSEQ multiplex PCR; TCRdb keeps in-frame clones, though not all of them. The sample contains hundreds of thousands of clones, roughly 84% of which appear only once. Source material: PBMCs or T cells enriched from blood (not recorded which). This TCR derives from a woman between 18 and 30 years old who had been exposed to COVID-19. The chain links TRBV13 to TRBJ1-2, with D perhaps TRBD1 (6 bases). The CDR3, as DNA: TGTGCCAGCAGCTCACCCCCAAACACAGGGAACTATGGCTACACCTTC. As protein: CASSSPPNTGNYGYTF. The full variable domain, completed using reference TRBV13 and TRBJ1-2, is AAGVIQSPRHLIKEKRETATLKCYPIPRHDTVYWYQQGPGQDPQFLISFYEKMQSDKGSIPDRFSAQQFSDYHSELNMSSLELGDSALYFCASSSPPNTGNYGYTFGSGTRLTVV.